The 10 T cell receptor beta chains listed next were all sequenced from one sample in a study of T cell responses to AZD1222 COVID-19 vaccine. Produced via immunoSEQ multiplex PCR; TCRdb's table is partial and in-frame only. The profile shows fewer than 150,000 clones, approximately 85% of them singletons. The sample here was peripheral blood, taken 28 days after the second AZD1222 dose. These receptors originate from an adult who received the AZD1222 COVID-19 vaccine.

V and J are TRBV18 and TRBJ1-2; D may be TRBD1 (5 bases). The CDR3 is 13 amino acids. Deletions cut 6 bases from V and 2 bases from J, with 10 bases between. Germline CDR1 reads KGHSH; CDR2 reads LQKENI. The CDR3 region has the DNA TGTGCCAGCTCCCGCGAGGGGAACTATGGCTACACCTTC. Residues: CASSREGNYGYTF.

The chain combines TRBV11-2 with TRBJ2-7, with 7 bases matching TRBD2. V trimming: 1 base; J trimming: 0 bases; junction bases outside the gene matches: 3. Germline CDR1 reads SGHAT; CDR2 reads FQNNGV. There are 15 residues in the CDR3. CDR3 DNA: TGTGCCAGCAGCTTAGGGGGGGGATTCTCCTACGAGCAGTACTTC. It codes for CASSLGGGFSYEQYF.

V gene TRBV6-5 combines with J gene TRBJ1-2, with D tentatively TRBD1 (5 bases). Trimming left V 8 bases short and J 0 bases short, with 10 bases between. The CDR3 runs to 13 residues. The germline V gene encodes CDR1 MNHEY and CDR2 SVGAGI. This CDR3 is CASGDGSNYGYTF. DNA for the CDR3: TGTGCCAGCGGGGACGGGTCTAACTATGGCTACACCTTC.

This clone was recorded only once. The chain couples TRBV2 to TRBJ2-3, with 10 nucleotides matching TRBD2. This CDR3 spans 14 amino acids. V lost 8 bases, J lost 3 bases, and 5 bases stayed unmatched. Looked up from germline, CDR1 is SNHLY and CDR2 is FYNNEI. CDR3 DNA sequence: TGTGCCAGCGAAGCGGGAGGGCTGACAGATACGCAGTATTTT. Protein product: CASEAGGLTDTQYF.

The V gene is TRBV4-1, the J gene TRBJ2-4; D is perhaps TRBD1 or TRBD2 (6 bases each). Trimming stripped 3 bases from V and 0 bases from J, with 12 bases between. The CDR3 consists of 16 residues. CDR1 MGHRA and CDR2 YSYEKL come from the germline V gene. In DNA form, the CDR3 reads TGCGCCAGCAGCCAGGGGAGGACAGTAGCCAAAAACATTCAGTACTTC. Protein: CASSQGRTVAKNIQYF.

This sequence joins TRBV6-5 and TRBJ2-7; no firm D call. The germline gives CDR1 MNHEY, CDR2 SVGAGI. With 6 bases removed from V and 2 bases from J, the gap between germline ends came to 14 bases. The CDR3 runs to 14 residues. The CDR3 reads CASSRPPETYEQYF. The CDR3 DNA sequence: TGTGCCAGCAGCCGCCCCCCGGAGACCTACGAGCAGTACTTC.

The V and J genes are TRBV20-1 and TRBJ1-1; 7 nucleotides agree with TRBD1. The CDR3 is 15 residues long. CDR1 is DFQATT and CDR2 is SNEGSKA in the germline V gene (reference sequence). The trim removed 3 bases at V and 0 bases at J, leaving 7 bases unmatched. The CDR3 spells CSASWDSSMNTEAFF. In nucleotides, the CDR3 is TGCAGTGCTAGTTGGGACAGTTCCATGAACACTGAAGCTTTCTTT.

This clone was seen only once. The rearrangement uses TRBV20-1 and TRBJ1-2; no clear D. Germline CDR1 DFQATT, CDR2 SNEGSKA (reference sequence). The CDR3 covers 9 residues. V was cut by 6 bases and J by 2 bases, with 1 base left in between. In DNA form, the CDR3 reads TGCAGTGCCAACTATGGCTACACCTTC. It is translated as CSANYGYTF.

This rearrangement joins TRBV28 to TRBJ1-4, with D unresolved. CDR1 MDHEN and CDR2 SYDVKM come from the germline V gene. V lost 2 bases to trimming and J lost 4 bases, with 8 bases between them. The CDR3 length is 14 residues. CDR3 in DNA: TGTGCCAGCAGTTTAACCTCTCATAATGAAAAACTGTTTTTT. It translates to CASSLTSHNEKLFF.

The chain recombines TRBV28 with TRBJ1-1; D uncertain. The V gene lost 5 bases and the J gene lost 5 bases, with 15 bases spanning the gap. Germline CDR1 MDHEN, CDR2 SYDVKM. This CDR3 comprises 14 residues. The CDR3 here is CASSTWGVRTEAFF. CDR3 coding DNA: TGTGCCAGCAGTACCTGGGGAGTACGAACTGAAGCTTTCTTT.